Below, 3 T cell receptor beta chains from the same sample are listed, as sequenced in a study of T cell repertoires in cytomegalovirus infection. TCRdb recomputed calls from the reads with MiXCR, one row per CDR3 protein. The sample has about 530,000 distinct CDR3 sequences, around 27% seen once. Sequenced input: PBMCs. The source is a human donor in good health (CMV status not recorded). Some clones in this sample may be carry-over from other donors' samples.

V gene TRBV25-1 combines with J gene TRBJ1-1; D remains unclear. Trimming removed 5 bases from V and 8 bases from J, with 9 bases in between. The CDR3 runs 11 residues. The germline V gene has CDR1 MGHDK and CDR2 SYGVNS. In DNA form, the CDR3 reads TGTGCCAGCAGTACCCTCGGCGAAGCTTTCTTT. It is translated as CASSTLGEAFF.

This clonotype was counted many times. The chain uses TRBV5-1 and TRBJ2-2; TRBD2 matches at 9 bases. The CDR3 consists of 17 residues. CDR1 and CDR2 (germline): SGHRS, YFSETQ. J was trimmed by 4 bases and V by 0 bases; bases with no gene match: 7. In DNA form, the CDR3 reads TGCGCCAGCAGCTTGGCCCCCTCGACTAGCGGCACCGGGGAGCTGTTTTTT. Its protein product is CASSLAPSTSGTGELFF.

In this sample, this clonotype turned up many times. This chain joins TRBV7-2 and TRBJ2-7; tentatively, D is TRBD2 (6 bases). Germline assignment: CDR1 SGHTA and CDR2 FQGNSA. This CDR3 contains 15 residues. V lost 5 bases and J 3 bases, leaving 17 bases between the germline ends. CDR3: CASSQFGTQDYEQYF. DNA of the CDR3: TGTGCCAGCAGCCAATTCGGGACTCAGGACTACGAGCAGTACTTC. Using reference TRBV7-2 and TRBJ2-7 for the parts outside the CDR3, the full variable domain is GAGVSQSPSNKVTEKGKDVELRCDPISGHTALYWYRQSLGQGLEFLIYFQGNSAPDKSGLPSDRFSAERTGGSVSTLTIQRTQQEDSAVYLCASSQFGTQDYEQYFGPGTRLTVT.